A single sample gave rise to the 3 T cell receptor beta chains below, sequenced in a study of T-cell reconstitution after alpha-beta-depleted transplantation in children. Unique molecular identifiers were incorporated into the prepared TCRbeta library. TCRdb recomputed calls from the PCR reads with MiXCR, one row per CDR3 protein. The sample shows just under 550,000 distinct CDR3 sequences, about 17% of them seen only once. The sequencing used PBMCs from the stem cell graft donor, collected from the stem cell graft. These receptors all come from a human donor who donated a stem cell graft to a child with acute lymphoblastic leukemia.

This clonotype is a singleton in its sample. The chain uses TRBV3-1 and TRBJ2-1; the D gene is possibly TRBD2 (6 bases). The CDR3 has 14 residues. CDR1 and CDR2 from the germline V gene are LGHDT and YNNKEL (reference sequence). V lost 3 bases, J lost 6 bases, and 12 bases lay in between. CDR3 nucleotide sequence: TGTGCCAGCAGCCATCGTCATAGCGGCAATGAGCAGTTCTTC. Its protein product is CASSHRHSGNEQFF.

The chain combines TRBV5-1 with TRBJ2-5, with 11 bases identical to TRBD1. The CDR3 extends over 15 amino acids. The germline gives CDR1 SGHRS, CDR2 YFSETQ. The J segment lost 1 base and the V segment lost 4 bases, leaving 3 bases of the junction unmatched. CDR3 sequence reads: CASSADRGPQETQYF. DNA of the CDR3: TGCGCCAGCAGCGCGGACAGGGGGCCCCAAGAGACCCAGTACTTC.

This clonotype turned up a few times. The CDR3 DNA sequence: TGTGCCAGCAGCACCGGTTCGGGGGCAGCTGGAAACACCATATATTTT. Residues: CASSTGSGAAGNTIYF. The chain carries TRBV9 and TRBJ1-3; the D gene is possibly TRBD1 (6 bases). V lost 4 bases to trimming and J lost 2 bases, with 16 bases between them. The germline CDR1 and CDR2 sequences are SGDLS and YYNGEE. There are 16 residues in the CDR3.